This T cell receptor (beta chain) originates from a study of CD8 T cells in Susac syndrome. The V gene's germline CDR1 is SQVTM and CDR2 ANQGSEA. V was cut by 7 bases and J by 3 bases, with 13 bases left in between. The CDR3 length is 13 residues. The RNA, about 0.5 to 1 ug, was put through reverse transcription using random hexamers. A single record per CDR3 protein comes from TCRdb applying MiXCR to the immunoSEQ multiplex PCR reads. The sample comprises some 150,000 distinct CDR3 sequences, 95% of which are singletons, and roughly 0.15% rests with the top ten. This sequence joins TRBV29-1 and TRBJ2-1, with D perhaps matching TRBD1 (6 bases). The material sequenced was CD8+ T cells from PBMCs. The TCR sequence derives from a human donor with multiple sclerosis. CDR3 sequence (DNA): TGCAGCGCTTACCGGGACAACTACAATGAGCAGTTCTTC. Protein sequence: CSAYRDNYNEQFF.